Here is one T cell receptor (beta chain) with its context. This specimen belongs to a study of blood T cell repertoires in COVID-19. Study as a whole: Samples came from the United States, Italy and Spain, spanning acute and convalescent COVID-19. From T cells, B-cell-depleted T cells, or PBMCs came the material, which was cDNA or gDNA.

The V and J ends lost 6 bases and 4 bases, in that order; junction bases with no gene match: 3. This CDR3 comprises 13 residues. Germline loops: CDR1 SGHRS, CDR2 YFSETQ. Authors' analysis steps: The assay estimated nucleated cells by amplifying reference gene primers. Clones were read by immunoSEQ multiplex PCR, and TCRdb kept only the in-frame ones, dropping some. Clone size and V and J calls were adopted from that table, with D and trimming inferred from the DNA. The table has 65,000 to 70,000 clones, around 87% seen once; the top ten hold 5% to 6.5%. Material for sequencing was peripheral blood. This clonotype was sampled from a man aged 45-65 years with active COVID-19. This sequence joins TRBV5-1 and TRBJ1-4; 7 bases line up with TRBD1. CDR3 loop: CASKGGNNEKLFF. Here the CDR3 DNA reads TGCGCCAGCAAAGGGGGCAATAATGAAAAACTGTTTTTT.